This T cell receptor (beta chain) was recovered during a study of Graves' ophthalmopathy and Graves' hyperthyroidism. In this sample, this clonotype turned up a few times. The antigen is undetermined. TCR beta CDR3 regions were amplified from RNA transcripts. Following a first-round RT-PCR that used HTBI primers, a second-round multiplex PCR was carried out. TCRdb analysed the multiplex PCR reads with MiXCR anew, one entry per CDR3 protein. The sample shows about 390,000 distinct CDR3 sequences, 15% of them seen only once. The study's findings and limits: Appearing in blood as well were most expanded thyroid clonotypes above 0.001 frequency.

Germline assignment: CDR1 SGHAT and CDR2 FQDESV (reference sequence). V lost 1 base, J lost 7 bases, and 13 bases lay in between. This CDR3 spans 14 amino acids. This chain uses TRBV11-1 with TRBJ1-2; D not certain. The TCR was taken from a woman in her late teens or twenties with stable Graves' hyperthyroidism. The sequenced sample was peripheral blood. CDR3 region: CASSLEVVEAGYTF. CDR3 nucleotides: TGTGCCAGCAGCTTAGAGGTGGTGGAGGCTGGCTACACCTTC.